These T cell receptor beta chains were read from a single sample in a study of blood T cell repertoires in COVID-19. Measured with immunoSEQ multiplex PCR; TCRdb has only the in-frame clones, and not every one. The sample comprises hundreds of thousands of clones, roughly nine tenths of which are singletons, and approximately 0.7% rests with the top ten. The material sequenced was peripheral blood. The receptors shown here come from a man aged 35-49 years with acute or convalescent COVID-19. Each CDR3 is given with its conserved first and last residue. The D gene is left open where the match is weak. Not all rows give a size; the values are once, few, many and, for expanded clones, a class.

cdr3_aa: CASSLMRLAGGPYEQYF
cdr3_nt: TGTGCCAGCAGCCTCATGAGACTAGCGGGAGGTCCCTACGAGCAGTACTTC
d_call: TRBD2
clone_size: -
j_call: TRBJ2-7
v_call: TRBV6-8

cdr3_aa: CAIRGDDTGNEQFF
cdr3_nt: TGTGCCATCCGGGGTGACGACACCGGGAATGAGCAGTTCTTC
d_call: -
clone_size: few
j_call: TRBJ2-1
v_call: TRBV10-3

cdr3_aa: CASSAYERSGGIQYF
cdr3_nt: TGTGCCAGCAGCGCGTATGAGAGATCGGGGGGCATTCAGTACTTC
d_call: TRBD2
clone_size: -
j_call: TRBJ2-4
v_call: TRBV9

cdr3_aa: CAIRPSGGDLYNEQFF
cdr3_nt: TGTGCCATCAGACCAAGCGGGGGAGACCTTTACAATGAGCAGTTCTTC
d_call: TRBD2
clone_size: few
j_call: TRBJ2-1
v_call: TRBV10-3

cdr3_aa: CATSDLRTSGSQETQYF
cdr3_nt: TGTGCCACCAGTGATTTGCGGACTAGCGGGTCTCAAGAGACCCAGTACTTC
d_call: TRBD2
clone_size: -
j_call: TRBJ2-5
v_call: TRBV24-1

cdr3_aa: CASSPTSGYNEQFF
cdr3_nt: TGTGCCAGCTCTCCCACTAGCGGATACAATGAGCAGTTCTTC
d_call: TRBD2
clone_size: -
j_call: TRBJ2-1
v_call: TRBV18

cdr3_aa: CASRTGYTGELFF
cdr3_nt: TGTGCCAGCAGGACAGGGTACACCGGGGAGCTGTTTTTT
d_call: TRBD1
clone_size: -
j_call: TRBJ2-2
v_call: TRBV12-3/TRBV12-4

cdr3_aa: CASSWGQGAFTDTQYF
cdr3_nt: TGTGCCAGCAGCTGGGGACAGGGGGCTTTCACAGATACGCAGTATTTT
d_call: TRBD1
clone_size: -
j_call: TRBJ2-3
v_call: TRBV11-2

cdr3_aa: CSVEDREEREVSYEQYF
cdr3_nt: TGCAGCGTTGAAGATCGAGAGGAGCGGGAGGTTTCCTACGAGCAGTACTTC
d_call: TRBD2
clone_size: -
j_call: TRBJ2-7
v_call: TRBV29-1

cdr3_aa: CASILYHAALNYGYTF
cdr3_nt: TGTGCCAGTATCTTATATCATGCGGCCCTAAACTATGGCTACACCTTC
d_call: -
clone_size: -
j_call: TRBJ1-2
v_call: TRBV19

cdr3_aa: CASSFYRDWNTEAFF
cdr3_nt: TGTGCCAGCAGTTTCTACAGGGATTGGAACACTGAAGCTTTCTTT
d_call: -
clone_size: -
j_call: TRBJ1-1
v_call: TRBV28

cdr3_aa: CAISEPGLPGYTF
cdr3_nt: TGTGCCATCAGCGAACCAGGACTGCCTGGCTACACCTTC
d_call: -
clone_size: -
j_call: TRBJ1-2
v_call: TRBV10-3

cdr3_aa: CASSQDEGGDTDTQYF
cdr3_nt: TGTGCCAGCAGCCAAGACGAAGGGGGTGACACAGATACGCAGTATTTT
d_call: -
clone_size: -
j_call: TRBJ2-3
v_call: TRBV3-1/TRBV3-2

cdr3_aa: CASSPDLEMTVTQFF
cdr3_nt: TGCGCCAGCAGCCCAGACTTGGAAATGACTGTTACGCAGTTCTTC
d_call: -
clone_size: -
j_call: TRBJ2-1
v_call: TRBV5-1

cdr3_aa: CASSYAASGGLTDTQYF
cdr3_nt: TGTGCCAGCAGTTACGCGGCTAGCGGGGGGTTAACAGATACGCAGTATTTT
d_call: TRBD2
clone_size: -
j_call: TRBJ2-3
v_call: TRBV6-2/TRBV6-3

cdr3_aa: CASRAGGVDTQYF
cdr3_nt: TGTGCCAGCAGGGCAGGAGGGGTAGATACGCAGTATTTT
d_call: -
clone_size: -
j_call: TRBJ2-3
v_call: TRBV27

cdr3_aa: CATYGGRTYEQYF
cdr3_nt: TGTGCCACCTACGGGGGGCGCACATACGAGCAGTACTTC
d_call: -
clone_size: -
j_call: TRBJ2-7
v_call: TRBV28

cdr3_aa: CASSMTRGVSGYTF
cdr3_nt: TGTGCCAGTAGTATGACCAGGGGTGTAAGTGGCTACACCTTC
d_call: -
clone_size: -
j_call: TRBJ1-2
v_call: TRBV19

cdr3_aa: CATSDPGLAGHTDTQYF
cdr3_nt: TGTGCCACCAGTGATCCCGGACTAGCGGGGCATACAGATACGCAGTATTTT
d_call: TRBD2
clone_size: -
j_call: TRBJ2-3
v_call: TRBV24-1

cdr3_aa: CASSPRGELAKNIQYF
cdr3_nt: TGTGCCAGCAGCCCCAGGGGAGAGCTAGCCAAAAACATTCAGTACTTC
d_call: -
clone_size: -
j_call: TRBJ2-4
v_call: TRBV3-1/TRBV3-2

cdr3_aa: CASRKTGDGGIFTEAFF
cdr3_nt: TGTGCCAGCAGGAAAACAGGGGACGGAGGGATATTCACTGAAGCTTTCTTT
d_call: TRBD1
clone_size: -
j_call: TRBJ1-1
v_call: TRBV2

cdr3_aa: CAWSEGTGNMYGYTF
cdr3_nt: TGTGCCTGGAGTGAGGGGACAGGGAATATGTATGGCTACACCTTC
d_call: TRBD1
clone_size: -
j_call: TRBJ1-2
v_call: TRBV30